The 25 T cell receptor beta chains presented below share a single source sample, sequenced in a study of shared clonotypes between healthy human individuals. The method was immunoSEQ multiplex PCR; TCRdb's version includes in-frame clones alone and lacks a portion of them. In the table there are roughly 2,300,000 clones, 85% to 95% of which are singletons. The sequencing sample was made of naive CD4+ T cells from PBMCs. As for subset: CD45RA+ positively selected. Receptors were obtained from a man younger than 35 in good health. Some clones in this sample may be carry-over from other donors' samples.

CDR3 bases: TGTGCCAGCAGTTTCGGCGGGAGGGCCCTCTACGAGCAGTACTTC. Translated: CASSFGGRALYEQYF. The V gene is TRBV28, the J gene TRBJ2-7; 9 bases line up with TRBD2. The CDR3 totals 15 residues. The junction had 6 bases not matched to a gene; V was cut back by 3 bases and J by 3 bases. The germline gives CDR1 MDHEN, CDR2 SYDVKM.

Concerning this clone: This sample also contains other DNA sequences that code for the same CDR3. The chain joins TRBV7-2 to TRBJ2-1, with TRBD1 matching 8 bases. Germline V gives CDR1 SGHTA, CDR2 FQGNSA. This CDR3 is 15 amino acids long. Trimming at V came to 1 base and at J to 4 bases, leaving 3 bases not matched to a gene. For the CDR3, the DNA is TGTGCCAGCAGCTTAGACAGGGGGGAGTACAATGAGCAGTTCTTC. It translates to CASSLDRGEYNEQFF. The whole variable domain, remainder taken from reference TRBV7-2 and TRBJ2-1, is GAGVSQSPSNKVTEKGKDVELRCDPISGHTALYWYRQSLGQGLEFLIYFQGNSAPDKSGLPSDRFSAERTGGSVSTLTIQRTQQEDSAVYLCASSLDRGEYNEQFFGPGTRLTVL.

The chain uses TRBV27 and TRBJ1-6; D is undetermined. V gave up 0 bases and J gave up 7 bases, with 7 bases separating them. The V gene's germline CDR1 is MNHEY and CDR2 SMNVEV (reference sequence). The CDR3 totals 14 residues. This CDR3 is CASSLSGSNSPLHF. CDR3 coding DNA: TGTGCCAGCAGTTTATCCGGGTCAAATTCACCCCTCCACTTT.

The gene calls are TRBV6-1 and TRBJ1-2, with unresolved D. Germline V gives CDR1 MNHNS, CDR2 SASEGT. V shed 3 bases and J shed 1 base, with 9 bases lying between them. This CDR3 has 14 residues. The CDR3 bases are TGTGCCAGCAGTGAGCCAGCACGTAACTATGGCTACACCTTC. Amino acid sequence: CASSEPARNYGYTF.

V usage is TRBV27 and J usage is TRBJ1-1; D is unresolved. The V gene's germline CDR1 is MNHEY and CDR2 SMNVEV (reference sequence). V was pared by 0 bases and J by 0 bases, with 20 bases between. This CDR3 contains 19 residues. CDR3 bases: TGTGCCAGCAGTTTATCGAGGAGGGCGCGACCGAGAATGAACACTGAAGCTTTCTTT. Its translation is CASSLSRRARPRMNTEAFF.

The V gene is TRBV9, the J gene TRBJ2-1; D is unresolved. Germline V gene sequence: CDR1 SGDLS, CDR2 YYNGEE. CDR3 length equals 15 residues. The V and J ends lost 2 bases and 3 bases respectively, with 12 bases between them. The CDR3 DNA sequence: TGTGCCAGCAGCGTCAGGCCCCAAGACTACAATGAGCAGTTCTTC. Residues: CASSVRPQDYNEQFF.

A note on this clone: One end of the junction is discordant with germline, which a read error may explain. V usage is TRBV18 and J usage is TRBJ2-5, with D unclear. The CDR3 contains 13 residues. Germline V gene sequence: CDR1 KGHSH, CDR2 LQKENI. CDR3 sequence (DNA): TGTGCCAGCTCACCACCGGCACTGAGTCTACCTGACTTC. Encoded protein: CASSPPALSLPDF.

The chain joins TRBV9 to TRBJ2-2; 9 bases are a match to TRBD1. CDR1 and CDR2 (germline): SGDLS, YYNGEE. V shed 5 bases and J 6 bases; nucleotides not matched to a gene: 8. The CDR3 has 15 residues. The CDR3 nucleotides are TGTGCCAGCAGTCCGGGACAGGGATCGGCCGGGGAGCTGTTTTTT. This codes for CASSPGQGSAGELFF.

The chain carries TRBV6-6 and TRBJ2-7; 8 bases align to TRBD1. Germline assignment: CDR1 MNHNY and CDR2 SVGAGI (reference sequence). The V segment lost 0 bases and the J segment 3 bases; nucleotides outside the gene matches: 4. The CDR3 is 15 residues long. The CDR3 protein is CASSYSVGQGYEQYF. CDR3 nucleotides: TGTGCCAGCAGTTACTCGGTTGGACAGGGCTACGAGCAGTACTTC.

A note on this clone: Other DNA sequences in the same sample also yield this CDR3. The CDR3 region has the DNA TGCGCCAGCAGCTTACGGACTGGGAACACCGGGGAGCTGTTTTTT. It specifies CASSLRTGNTGELFF. The rearrangement joins TRBV5-1 to TRBJ2-2; D perhaps matches TRBD2 (5 bases). The V and J ends lost 2 bases and 1 base respectively, with 9 bases between them. CDR3 length equals 15 residues. CDR1 and CDR2 (germline): SGHRS, YFSETQ. The variable domain in full, with the rest retrieved from reference TRBV5-1 and TRBJ2-2, is KAGVTQTPRYLIKTRGQQVTLSCSPISGHRSVSWYQQTPGQGLQFLFEYFSETQRNKGNFPGRFSGRQFSNSRSEMNVSTLELGDSALYLCASSLRTGNTGELFFGEGSRLTVL.

CDR3 in DNA: TGCGCCAGCAGCCAAGAGACTAGCAGATACAATGAGCAGTTCTTC. This encodes CASSQETSRYNEQFF. V gene TRBV4-3 combines with J gene TRBJ2-1; 7 bases are shared with TRBD2. The germline gives CDR1 LGHNA, CDR2 YSLEER. J lost 4 bases, V lost 0 bases, and 3 bases had no gene match. CDR3 size: 15 residues.

The V call is TRBV9, the J call TRBJ2-1, with 9 bases that match TRBD1. This CDR3 has 15 residues. Looked up from germline, CDR1 is SGDLS and CDR2 is YYNGEE. With 2 bases clipped from V and 8 bases from J, the junction kept 8 bases outside the gene matches. Here the CDR3 reads CASSVRDRVFDEQFF. The CDR3 coding sequence is TGTGCCAGCAGCGTCAGGGACAGGGTATTCGATGAGCAGTTCTTC.

This clone has a single count. The chain has TRBV6-6 and TRBJ2-7, with 9 bases that match TRBD1. V dropped 6 bases and J dropped 5; count of bases not matched to a gene: 5. The CDR3 has 13 amino acids. In germline, CDR1 is MNHNY, CDR2 SVGAGI (reference sequence). CDR3: CASRGQGSHEQYF. As DNA, the CDR3 is TGTGCCAGCAGAGGACAGGGGTCCCACGAGCAGTACTTC.

This clone was counted a single time. This rearrangement joins TRBV20-1 to TRBJ1-5; D gene unclear. This CDR3 is built from 11 residues. Germline CDR1 and CDR2: DFQATT and SNEGSKA (reference sequence). V was trimmed by 1 base and J by 6 bases, leaving 4 bases between them. The CDR3 spells CSARGSQPQHF. As DNA, the CDR3 is TGCAGTGCTAGAGGGAGTCAGCCCCAGCATTTT.

This clone was detected once. The V and J genes are TRBV5-6 and TRBJ2-1; no definite D call. The CDR3 length is 14 residues. In germline, CDR1 is SGHDT, CDR2 YYEEEE. V lost 4 bases, J lost 7 bases, and 15 bases lay in between. CDR3 protein: CASSRVSGSNEQFF. DNA for the CDR3: TGTGCCAGCAGCCGGGTTTCGGGTTCAAATGAGCAGTTCTTC.

The V call is TRBV6-6, the J call TRBJ1-1; D uncertain. Germline loops: CDR1 MNHNY, CDR2 SVGAGI (reference sequence). The CDR3 has 13 amino acids. With 6 bases removed from V and 3 bases from J, the gap between germline ends came to 11 bases. CDR3 nucleotides: TGTGCCAGCAGGACCCTGGCCCACACTGAAGCTTTCTTT. It codes for CASRTLAHTEAFF.

This clone was seen only once. The chain employs TRBV5-4 and TRBJ1-1; 10 bases align to TRBD1. Germline V gene lookup returns CDR1 SGHNT and CDR2 YYREEE (reference sequence). There are 15 residues in the CDR3. The V segment lost 1 base and the J segment 6 bases; nucleotides outside the gene matches: 6. CDR3 DNA sequence: TGTGCCAGCAGCTTGAGGGGACAGGGGTATGCTGAAGCTTTCTTT. It encodes CASSLRGQGYAEAFF.

Note on this clone: In the same sample, other DNA sequences code for this CDR3. The gene calls are TRBV2 and TRBJ2-7; unclear D gene. This CDR3 is built from 12 residues. The V end lost 5 bases, the J end lost 3 bases, and 8 bases lay between the germline ends. CDR1 SNHLY and CDR2 FYNNEI come from the germline V gene. As DNA, the CDR3 is TGTGCCAGCAGTCCTGTCATCTACGAGCAGTACTTC. Translating gives CASSPVIYEQYF. The whole variable domain, remainder taken from reference TRBV2 and TRBJ2-7, is EPEVTQTPSHQVTQMGQEVILRCVPISNHLYFYWYRQILGQKVEFLVSFYNNEISEKSEIFDDQFSVERPDGSNFTLKIRSTKLEDSAMYFCASSPVIYEQYFGPGTRLTVT.

The rearrangement links TRBV9 to TRBJ2-7, with D possibly TRBD1 on 5 matching bases. This CDR3 contains 14 residues. V gave up 0 bases and J gave up 6 bases, with 13 bases separating them. Germline V lookup: CDR1 SGDLS, CDR2 YYNGEE. The CDR3: CASSVVPGNSEQYF. The CDR3 DNA reads as TGTGCCAGCAGCGTAGTTCCAGGGAACTCCGAGCAGTACTTC. Complete variable domain (other parts from reference TRBV9 and TRBJ2-7): DSGVTQTPKHLITATGQRVTLRCSPRSGDLSVYWYQQSLDQGLQFLIQYYNGEERAKGNILERFSAQQFPDLHSELNLSSLELGDSALYFCASSVVPGNSEQYFGPGTRLTVT.

The V call is TRBV10-3, the J call TRBJ1-2, with 8 bases fitting TRBD1. The junction had 6 bases not matched to a gene; V was cut back by 2 bases and J by 4 bases. The CDR3 is 15 residues long. Germline V gene data show CDR1 as ENHRY and CDR2 as SYGVKD. This chain's CDR3 is CAISEGQGRAYGYTF. The CDR3 coding sequence is TGTGCCATCAGTGAGGGACAGGGCCGCGCCTATGGCTACACCTTC.

The chain uses TRBV28 and TRBJ1-4; no reliable D call. CDR1 and CDR2 (germline): MDHEN, SYDVKM. The CDR3 consists of 15 residues. V was shortened by 5 bases and J by 5 bases, with 15 bases between the two germline ends. The CDR3 region is CASSRSGRRNEKLFF. CDR3 sequence (DNA): TGTGCCAGCAGTAGGTCCGGACGGCGAAATGAAAAACTGTTTTTT.

The chain has TRBV28 and TRBJ2-1; D gene ambiguous. V was shortened by 8 bases and J by 3 bases, with 14 bases between the two germline ends. The CDR3 has 14 amino acids. The germline gives CDR1 MDHEN, CDR2 SYDVKM. CDR3 DNA sequence: TGTGCCAGCGTGTATCGGCAATTCTACAATGAGCAGTTCTTC. It yields the protein CASVYRQFYNEQFF.

This clone occurred once. V usage is TRBV7-9 and J usage is TRBJ2-1; D is perhaps TRBD1 (5 bases). Germline CDR1 SEHNR, CDR2 FQNEAQ (reference sequence). The CDR3 sequence is 15 residues long. Trimming took 4 bases from V and 8 from J, leaving 18 bases between them. In DNA, the CDR3 is TGTGCCAGCAGCTCCAGGGTATCAGGAGTCGATGAGCAGTTCTTC. This codes for CASSSRVSGVDEQFF.

Notes on this clone: This sample includes further DNA sequences coding for the same CDR3. V gene TRBV18 combines with J gene TRBJ2-3; no reliable D call. The CDR3 totals 13 residues. Trimming pared 3 bases from V and 2 bases from J, leaving 6 bases between. Germline assignment: CDR1 KGHSH and CDR2 LQKENI. CDR3 nucleotide sequence: TGTGCCAGCTCACCCGGGCCCACAGATACGCAGTATTTT. This codes for CASSPGPTDTQYF.

This rearrangement joins TRBV2 to TRBJ1-5; maybe TRBD1 (5 bases). The germline CDR1 and CDR2 sequences are SNHLY and FYNNEI. The V gene lost 6 bases and the J gene lost 2 bases, with 11 bases spanning the gap. This CDR3 has 14 residues. The CDR3 reads CASSGREGNQPQHF. The CDR3 coding sequence is TGTGCCAGCAGCGGCAGGGAGGGCAATCAGCCCCAGCATTTT.